The clone carrying this TCR beta chain was found once. The data were obtained in a study of neoadjuvant anti-PD-1 for oral cavity cancer. TCRdb's table, derived via immunoSEQ multiplex PCR, lists solely in-frame clones and lacks some. The data contain around 60,000 clones, 65% to 85% of them seen just once; the ten biggest clones take up 2.5% to 3%. Germline V gene data show CDR1 as MNHEY and CDR2 as SVGAGI. Between the trimmed V and J ends, which lost 8 bases and 5 bases, there was a span of 18 bases. The CDR3 runs 14 residues. This TCR came from a person aged 35-79 years with oral cavity squamous cell carcinoma. Sample: PBMCs, taken before nivolumab (anti-PD-1) treatment. The V and J genes are TRBV6-5 and TRBJ1-1, with D possibly TRBD1 on 5 matching bases. CDR3 DNA sequence: TGTGCCAGCCTTCCCGGCGGGGGTTGGACTGAAGCTTTCTTT. As protein: CASLPGGGWTEAFF.